The clone carrying this TCR beta chain was detected many times. Its antigen is currently unknown. One entry per CDR3 protein, called by TCRdb with MiXCR from the 5' RACE reads. The sample records 150,000 or so distinct CDR3 sequences, about 9.9% being singletons. In germline, CDR1 is DFQATT, CDR2 SNEGSKA (reference sequence). Trimming cost V 7 bases and J 0 bases, with 13 bases left between them. The CDR3 is 13 residues long. This entry belongs to a study of CD8 T cells in ankylosing spondylitis. General study results and limits: Characteristic, it appeared, of ankylosing spondylitis blood was a TCR beta motif of eight highly homologous variants.

The TCR comes from a male donor with ankylosing spondylitis or in good health (not recorded which). Sequenced sample: blood, either unsorted or a sorted T cell fraction (not recorded which). The chain carries TRBV20-1 and TRBJ2-7; perhaps TRBD1 as D (6 bases). DNA for the CDR3: TGCAGTGGTTCCAAGACAGGCTCCTACGAGCAGTACTTC. Amino acids: CSGSKTGSYEQYF.